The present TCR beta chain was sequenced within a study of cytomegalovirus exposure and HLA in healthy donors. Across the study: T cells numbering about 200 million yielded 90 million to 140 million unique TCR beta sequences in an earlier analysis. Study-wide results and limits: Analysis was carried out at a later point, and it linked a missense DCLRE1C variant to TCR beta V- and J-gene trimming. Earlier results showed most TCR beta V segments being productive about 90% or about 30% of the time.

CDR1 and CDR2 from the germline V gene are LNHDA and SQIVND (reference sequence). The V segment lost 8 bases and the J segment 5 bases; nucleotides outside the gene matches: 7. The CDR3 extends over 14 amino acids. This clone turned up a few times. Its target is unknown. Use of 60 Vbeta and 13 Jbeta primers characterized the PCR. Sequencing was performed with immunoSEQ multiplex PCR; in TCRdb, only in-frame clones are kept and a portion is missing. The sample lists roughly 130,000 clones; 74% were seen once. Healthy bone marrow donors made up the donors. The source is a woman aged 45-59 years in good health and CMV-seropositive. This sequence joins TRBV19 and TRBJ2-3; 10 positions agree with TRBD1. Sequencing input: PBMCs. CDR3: CASWDRGKVDTQYF. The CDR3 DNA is TGTGCCAGTTGGGACAGGGGAAAGGTAGATACGCAGTATTTT.